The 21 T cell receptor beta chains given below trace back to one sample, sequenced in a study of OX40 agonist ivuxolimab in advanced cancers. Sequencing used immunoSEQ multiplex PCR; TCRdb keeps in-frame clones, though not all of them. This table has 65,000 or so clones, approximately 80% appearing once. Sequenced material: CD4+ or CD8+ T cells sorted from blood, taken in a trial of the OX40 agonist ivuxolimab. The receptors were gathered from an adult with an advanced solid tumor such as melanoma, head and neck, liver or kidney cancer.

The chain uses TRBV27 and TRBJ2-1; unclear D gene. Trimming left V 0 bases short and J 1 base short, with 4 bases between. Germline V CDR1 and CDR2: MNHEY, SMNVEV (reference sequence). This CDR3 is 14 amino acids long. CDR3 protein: CASSLSPSYNEQFF. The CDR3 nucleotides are TGTGCCAGCAGTTTATCCCCATCCTACAATGAGCAGTTCTTC.

This CDR3 is CASSDPGGSNEQFF. CDR3 nucleotide sequence: TGCGCCAGCAGTGACCCCGGAGGGTCGAATGAGCAGTTCTTC. V gene TRBV10-1 combines with J gene TRBJ2-1, with D possibly matching TRBD2 (6 bases). Germline-derived CDR1 and CDR2 are WNHNN and SYGVQD (reference sequence). The CDR3 has 14 residues. With 3 bases removed from V and 7 bases from J, the gap between germline ends came to 13 bases.

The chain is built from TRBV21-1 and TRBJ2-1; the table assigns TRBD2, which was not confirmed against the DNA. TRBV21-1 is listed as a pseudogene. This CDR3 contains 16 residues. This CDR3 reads CASSKVPGGHYNEQFF. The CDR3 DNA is TGTGCCAGCAGCAAAGTCCCGGGAGGCCACTACAATGAGCAGTTCTTC.

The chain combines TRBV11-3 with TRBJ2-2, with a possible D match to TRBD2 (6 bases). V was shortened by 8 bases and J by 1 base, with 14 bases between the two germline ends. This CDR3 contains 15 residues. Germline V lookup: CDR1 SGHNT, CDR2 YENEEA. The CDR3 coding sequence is TGTGCCAGCCAAAGGGGCGGGATGAACACCGGGGAGCTGTTTTTT. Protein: CASQRGGMNTGELFF.

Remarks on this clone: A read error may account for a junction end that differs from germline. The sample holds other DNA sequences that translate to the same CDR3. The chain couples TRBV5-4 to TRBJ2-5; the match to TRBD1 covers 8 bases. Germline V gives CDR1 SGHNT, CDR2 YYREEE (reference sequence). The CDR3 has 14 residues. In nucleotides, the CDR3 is TGTGCCAGTAGCTTGGGGGACAGGTCTGGGGCCCAGTACTTC. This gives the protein CASSLGDRSGAQYF.

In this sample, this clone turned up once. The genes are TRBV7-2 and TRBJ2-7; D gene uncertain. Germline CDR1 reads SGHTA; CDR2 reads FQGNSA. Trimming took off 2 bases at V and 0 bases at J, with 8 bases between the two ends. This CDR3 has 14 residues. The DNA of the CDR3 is TGTGCCAGCAGCTTAAAAGTGGGCTCCTACGAGCAGTACTTC. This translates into CASSLKVGSYEQYF.

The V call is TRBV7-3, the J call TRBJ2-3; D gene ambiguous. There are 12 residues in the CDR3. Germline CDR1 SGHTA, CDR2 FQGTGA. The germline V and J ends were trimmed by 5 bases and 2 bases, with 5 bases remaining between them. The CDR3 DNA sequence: TGTGCCAGCAGCCCAGACACAGATACGCAGTATTTT. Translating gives CASSPDTDTQYF.

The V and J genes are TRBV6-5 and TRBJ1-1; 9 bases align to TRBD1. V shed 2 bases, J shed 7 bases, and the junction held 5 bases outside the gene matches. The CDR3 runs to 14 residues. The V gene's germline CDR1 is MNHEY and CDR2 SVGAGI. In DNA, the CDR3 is TGTGCCAGCAGTTACCGGGACAGGGTGAGTGAAGCTTTCTTT. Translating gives CASSYRDRVSEAFF.

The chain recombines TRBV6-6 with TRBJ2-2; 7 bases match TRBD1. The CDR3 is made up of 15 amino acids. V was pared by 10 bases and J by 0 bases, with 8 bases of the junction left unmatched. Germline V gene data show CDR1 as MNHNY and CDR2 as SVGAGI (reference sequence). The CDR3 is CATYGRGTNTGELFF. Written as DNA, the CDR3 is TGTGCCACTTATGGCAGGGGGACGAACACCGGGGAGCTGTTTTTT.

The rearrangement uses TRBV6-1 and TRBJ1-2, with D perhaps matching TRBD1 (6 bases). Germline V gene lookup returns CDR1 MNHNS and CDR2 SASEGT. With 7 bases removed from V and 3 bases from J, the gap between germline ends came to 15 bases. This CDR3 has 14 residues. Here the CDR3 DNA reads TGTGCCAGCAAAGAGGACAGAACTGACTATGGCTACACCTTC. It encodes CASKEDRTDYGYTF.

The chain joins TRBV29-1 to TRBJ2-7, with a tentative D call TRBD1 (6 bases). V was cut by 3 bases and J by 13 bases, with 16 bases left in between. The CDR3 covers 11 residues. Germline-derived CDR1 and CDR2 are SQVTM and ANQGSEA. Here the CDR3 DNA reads TGCAGCGTTGATGGGGGCGGAGAGGTTTACTTC. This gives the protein CSVDGGGEVYF.

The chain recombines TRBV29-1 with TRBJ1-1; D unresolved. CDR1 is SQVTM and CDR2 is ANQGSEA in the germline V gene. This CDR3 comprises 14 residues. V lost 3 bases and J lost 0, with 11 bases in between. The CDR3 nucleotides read TGCAGCGTTGAGAGAGCTACTCTGAACACTGAAGCTTTCTTT. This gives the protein CSVERATLNTEAFF.

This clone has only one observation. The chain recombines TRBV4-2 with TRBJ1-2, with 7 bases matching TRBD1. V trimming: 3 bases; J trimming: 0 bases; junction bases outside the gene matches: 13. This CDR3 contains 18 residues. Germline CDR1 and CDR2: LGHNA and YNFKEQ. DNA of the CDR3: TGTGCCAGCAGCCAGTTAAGAGGGGGCGACATCCCTAACTATGGCTACACCTTC. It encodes CASSQLRGGDIPNYGYTF.

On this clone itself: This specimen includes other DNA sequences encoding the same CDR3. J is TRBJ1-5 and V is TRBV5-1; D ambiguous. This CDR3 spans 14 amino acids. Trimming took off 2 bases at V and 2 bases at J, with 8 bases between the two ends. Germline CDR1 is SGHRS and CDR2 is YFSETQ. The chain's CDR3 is CASSLEGGNQPQHF. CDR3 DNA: TGCGCCAGCAGCTTAGAGGGCGGCAATCAGCCCCAGCATTTT.

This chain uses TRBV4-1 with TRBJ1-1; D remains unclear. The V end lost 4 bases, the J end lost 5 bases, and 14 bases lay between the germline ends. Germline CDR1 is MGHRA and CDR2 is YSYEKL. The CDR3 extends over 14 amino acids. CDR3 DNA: TGCGCCAGCAGCCCCGGTAGCAGTTTAACTGAAGCTTTCTTT. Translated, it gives CASSPGSSLTEAFF.

The DNA for the CDR3 is TGTGCCAGCAGCCCCCGAACAGGGTACCAAGAGACCCAGTACTTC. Protein product: CASSPRTGYQETQYF. The V and J genes are TRBV7-2 and TRBJ2-5, with D possibly being TRBD1 (6 bases). The CDR3 extends over 15 amino acids. V shed 5 bases and J shed 0 bases, with 13 bases lying between them. The germline CDR1 and CDR2 sequences are SGHTA and FQGNSA.

The CDR3 here is CASSPHRDSLNTEAFF. In DNA, the CDR3 is TGTGCCAGCAGTCCCCATAGGGACAGCTTGAACACTGAAGCTTTCTTT. The chain has TRBV27 and TRBJ1-1; 7 bases agree with TRBD1. Germline loops: CDR1 MNHEY, CDR2 SMNVEV (reference sequence). This CDR3 comprises 16 residues. The ends lost 5 bases at V and 0 bases at J; junction bases unmatched: 9.

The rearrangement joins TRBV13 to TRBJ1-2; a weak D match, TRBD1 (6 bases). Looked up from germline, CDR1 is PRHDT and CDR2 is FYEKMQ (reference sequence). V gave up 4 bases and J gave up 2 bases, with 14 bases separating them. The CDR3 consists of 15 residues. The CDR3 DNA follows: TGTGCCAGCAGCTCCAGGGGCTCCTTAAACTATGGCTACACCTTC. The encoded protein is CASSSRGSLNYGYTF.

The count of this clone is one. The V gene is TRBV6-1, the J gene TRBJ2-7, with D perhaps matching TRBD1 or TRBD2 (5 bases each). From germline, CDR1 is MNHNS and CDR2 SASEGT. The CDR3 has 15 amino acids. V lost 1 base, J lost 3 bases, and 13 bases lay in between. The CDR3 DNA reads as TGTGCCAGCAGTGAAGTCTGGGGGATAAACTACGAGCAGTACTTC. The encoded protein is CASSEVWGINYEQYF.

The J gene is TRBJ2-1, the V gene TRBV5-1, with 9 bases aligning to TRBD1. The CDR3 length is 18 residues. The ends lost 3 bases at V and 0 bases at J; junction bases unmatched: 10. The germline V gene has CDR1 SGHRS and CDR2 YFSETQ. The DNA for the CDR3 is TGCGCCAGCAGCTCCCGGGACAGGGTCTTAAACTCCTACAATGAGCAGTTCTTC. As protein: CASSSRDRVLNSYNEQFF. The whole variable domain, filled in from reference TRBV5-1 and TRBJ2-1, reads KAGVTQTPRYLIKTRGQQVTLSCSPISGHRSVSWYQQTPGQGLQFLFEYFSETQRNKGNFPGRFSGRQFSNSRSEMNVSTLELGDSALYLCASSSRDRVLNSYNEQFFGPGTRLTVL.

CDR3 DNA: TGTGCCAGCAGTGAGATGGGGGCTAATGAAAAACTGTTTTTT. Protein product: CASSEMGANEKLFF. V is TRBV2 and J is TRBJ1-4, with D tentatively TRBD1 (5 bases). The CDR3 has 14 residues. CDR1 is SNHLY and CDR2 is FYNNEI in the germline V gene. Trimming pared 3 bases from V and 3 bases from J, leaving 8 bases between.